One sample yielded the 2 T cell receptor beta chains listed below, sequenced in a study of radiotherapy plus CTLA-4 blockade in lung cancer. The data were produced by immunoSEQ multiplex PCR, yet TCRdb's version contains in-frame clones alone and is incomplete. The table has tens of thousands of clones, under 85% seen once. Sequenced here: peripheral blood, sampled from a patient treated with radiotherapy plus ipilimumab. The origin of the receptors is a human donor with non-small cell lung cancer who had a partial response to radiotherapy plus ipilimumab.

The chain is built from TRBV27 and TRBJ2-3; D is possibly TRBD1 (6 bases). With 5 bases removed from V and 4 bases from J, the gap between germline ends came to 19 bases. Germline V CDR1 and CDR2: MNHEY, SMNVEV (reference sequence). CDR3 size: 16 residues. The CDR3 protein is CASSILTGLVPDTQYF. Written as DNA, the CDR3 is TGTGCCAGCAGTATCTTGACAGGATTGGTCCCAGATACGCAGTATTTT.

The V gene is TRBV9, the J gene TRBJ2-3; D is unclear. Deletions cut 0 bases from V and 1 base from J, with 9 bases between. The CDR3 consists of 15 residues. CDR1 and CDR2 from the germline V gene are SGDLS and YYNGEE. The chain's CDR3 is CASSVVPSGTDTQYF. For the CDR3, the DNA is TGTGCCAGCAGCGTAGTCCCGTCCGGCACAGATACGCAGTATTTT.